The 31 T cell receptor beta chains given below trace back to one sample, sequenced in a study of blood T cell repertoires in COVID-19. TCRdb's copy holds only in-frame clones and misses some; the assay was immunoSEQ multiplex PCR. Among a few hundred thousand clones, 75% to 90% were seen once, and the ten largest hold around 0.84%. The sequencing sample was made of peripheral blood. These receptors were collected from a man aged 30-40 years with acute or convalescent COVID-19.

The CDR3 DNA follows: TGTGCCAGCAGCCTGACTAGCGGGAGTACTGAGCAGTTCTTC. Amino acid sequence: CASSLTSGSTEQFF. V gene TRBV7-9 combines with J gene TRBJ2-1; 12 bases map to TRBD2. Germline lookup yields CDR1 SEHNR and CDR2 FQNEAQ (reference sequence). The CDR3 has 14 amino acids. V shed 5 bases, J shed 9 bases, and the junction held 5 bases outside the gene matches.

CDR3 amino acids: CASSLPEINEQFF. CDR3 nucleotides: TGTGCCAGCAGCTTACCGGAGATCAATGAGCAGTTCTTC. The rearrangement links TRBV7-9 to TRBJ2-1, with D unresolved. This CDR3 is 13 amino acids long. Germline assignment: CDR1 SEHNR and CDR2 FQNEAQ (reference sequence). V gave up 2 bases and J gave up 6 bases, with 8 bases separating them.

The chain couples TRBV27 to TRBJ2-7; possibly TRBD1 for D (5 bases). This CDR3 region has 16 residues. Trimming pared 2 bases from V and 2 bases from J, leaving 16 bases between. Germline V gene sequence: CDR1 MNHEY, CDR2 SMNVEV (reference sequence). The CDR3 region has the DNA TGTGCCAGCAGTTTAAGGCCAGGGAATAGCCCCTACGAGCAGTACTTC. Protein product: CASSLRPGNSPYEQYF.

This chain connects TRBV7-3 to TRBJ2-5, with D possibly being TRBD1 (6 bases). The CDR3 is made up of 15 amino acids. Germline V CDR1 and CDR2: SGHTA, FQGTGA. V gave up 6 bases and J gave up 4 bases, with 18 bases separating them. CDR3 region: CASSSQGLPIETQYF. The CDR3 coding sequence is TGTGCCAGCAGTTCACAGGGCTTACCGATAGAGACCCAGTACTTC.

A single count supports this clone. V is TRBV18 and J is TRBJ2-1; 10 bases line up with TRBD2. J was trimmed by 3 bases and V by 4 bases; bases with no gene match: 3. This CDR3 is built from 15 residues. Germline V lookup: CDR1 KGHSH, CDR2 LQKENI. The CDR3 sequence: CASSLAGGDYNEQFF. The DNA for the CDR3 is TGTGCCAGCTCACTAGCGGGGGGTGACTACAATGAGCAGTTCTTC.

In this sample, this clone turned up once. CDR3 DNA sequence: TGTGCCGGGGCTTTGTACAGGGGAAGTGAAAAACTGTTTTTT. Its translation is CAGALYRGSEKLFF. The V and J genes are TRBV7-9 and TRBJ1-4, with 7 bases fitting TRBD1. The CDR3 length is 14 residues. Germline values: CDR1 SEHNR, CDR2 FQNEAQ (reference sequence). V lost 11 bases, J lost 7 bases, and 13 bases stayed unmatched.

The chain carries TRBV7-9 and TRBJ1-2; D possibly corresponds to TRBD1 (6 bases). Germline CDR1 and CDR2: SEHNR and FQNEAQ (reference sequence). V lost 4 bases and J lost 7, with 22 bases in between. This CDR3 has 16 amino acids. The CDR3 loop reads CASSSLTGFVLSGYTF. As DNA, the CDR3 is TGTGCCAGCAGCTCTTTGACAGGCTTCGTTTTATCTGGCTACACCTTC.

V usage is TRBV5-1 and J usage is TRBJ1-2, with 7 bases matching TRBD1. The CDR3 has 17 amino acids. Trimming cost V 4 bases and J 0 bases; bases outside gene matches: 12. Per germline, CDR1 SGHRS and CDR2 YFSETQ. As DNA, the CDR3 is TGCGCCAGCAGCATGGGGTTTCGGGACAGCCCTAACTATGGCTACACCTTC. This sequence encodes CASSMGFRDSPNYGYTF. The whole variable domain, remainder taken from reference TRBV5-1 and TRBJ1-2, is KAGVTQTPRYLIKTRGQQVTLSCSPISGHRSVSWYQQTPGQGLQFLFEYFSETQRNKGNFPGRFSGRQFSNSRSEMNVSTLELGDSALYLCASSMGFRDSPNYGYTFGSGTRLTVV.

This rearrangement joins TRBV9 to TRBJ1-3, with D possibly matching TRBD1 (5 bases). V shed 3 bases and J shed 3 bases, with 10 bases lying between them. CDR3 length: 14 residues. CDR1 SGDLS and CDR2 YYNGEE come from the germline V gene. This chain's CDR3 is CASSEQGYGNTIYF. The CDR3 DNA is TGTGCCAGCAGCGAGCAGGGTTATGGAAACACCATATATTTT.

V is TRBV25-1 and J is TRBJ2-6; 7 nucleotides agree with TRBD2. The germline V gene encodes CDR1 MGHDK and CDR2 SYGVNS. After removal of 5 bases from V and 0 bases from J, the junction contained 4 bases not matched to a gene. The CDR3 is 16 amino acids. The CDR3 DNA follows: TGTGCCAGCAGTACCGGACTAGGCTCTGGGGCCAACGTCCTGACTTTC. Protein sequence: CASSTGLGSGANVLTF.

The V call is TRBV7-3, the J call TRBJ1-6, with TRBD1 matching 7 bases. The CDR3 has 21 residues. With V trimmed by 2 bases and J by 7 bases, 23 bases remained unmatched. The V gene's germline CDR1 is SGHTA and CDR2 FQGTGA. CDR3 sequence: CASSLWDYGHSLQGKNSPLHF. Written as DNA, the CDR3 is TGTGCCAGCAGCTTATGGGATTATGGGCATAGTCTACAGGGGAAGAATTCACCCCTCCACTTT.

This chain links TRBV21-1 with TRBJ1-2; TRBD1 reflects the table's D call only, with no check against the DNA. TRBV21-1 is a known pseudogene. The CDR3 loop spans 16 amino acids. CDR3 DNA sequence: TGTGCCAGCAGCAGAAAGAGGGGGGACAGGGGTTGGAGCTACACCTTC. This gives the protein CASSRKRGDRGWSYTF.

The chain employs TRBV7-2 and TRBJ1-2; D uncertain. V dropped 1 base and J dropped 2 bases, with 8 bases sitting between them. The CDR3 loop spans 14 amino acids. Germline lookup yields CDR1 SGHTA and CDR2 FQGNSA. The CDR3 nucleotides read TGTGCCAGCAGCTTAGTGCGGGTGAACTATGGCTACACCTTC. Amino acid sequence: CASSLVRVNYGYTF.

The chain combines TRBV9 with TRBJ2-2; 7 positions agree with TRBD1. Germline V lookup: CDR1 SGDLS, CDR2 YYNGEE. CDR3 length equals 16 residues. The J segment lost 1 base and the V segment lost 4 bases, leaving 7 bases of the junction unmatched. The CDR3 DNA reads as TGTGCCAGCAGCAAAGGACAGGATGTGAACACCGGGGAGCTGTTTTTT. Translation: CASSKGQDVNTGELFF. Looking up the rest from reference TRBV9 and TRBJ2-2 gives the full variable domain: DSGVTQTPKHLITATGQRVTLRCSPRSGDLSVYWYQQSLDQGLQFLIQYYNGEERAKGNILERFSAQQFPDLHSELNLSSLELGDSALYFCASSKGQDVNTGELFFGEGSRLTVL.

V is TRBV2 and J is TRBJ1-1; no clear D. V lost 6 bases to trimming and J lost 6 bases, with 17 bases between them. The length of the CDR3 is 14 residues. Germline V gene data show CDR1 as SNHLY and CDR2 as FYNNEI. CDR3 sequence (DNA): TGTGCCAGCAGAGTGCTTAGCTCTATACCTGAAGCTTTCTTT. Encoded protein: CASRVLSSIPEAFF.

The chain has TRBV19 and TRBJ1-5; 7 positions agree with TRBD1. CDR3 length: 14 residues. V was clipped by 5 bases and J by 4 bases; unmatched bases: 5. Looked up from germline, CDR1 is LNHDA and CDR2 is SQIVND (reference sequence). The CDR3 loop is CASSRGQNNQPQHF. As DNA, the CDR3 is TGTGCCAGTAGTCGGGGACAGAATAATCAGCCCCAGCATTTT. Drawing the rest from reference TRBV19 and TRBJ1-5, the complete variable domain is DGGITQSPKYLFRKEGQNVTLSCEQNLNHDAMYWYRQDPGQGLRLIYYSQIVNDFQKGDIAEGYSVSREKKESFPLTVTSAQKNPTAFYLCASSRGQNNQPQHFGDGTRLSIL.

V and J are TRBV28 and TRBJ1-2, with 7 bases aligning to TRBD1. Germline CDR1 and CDR2: MDHEN and SYDVKM. CDR3 size: 16 residues. With V trimmed by 5 bases and J by 5 bases, 14 bases remained unmatched. CDR3 nucleotides: TGTGCCAGCAGTCTGACCCAACTGGGACAGACTTATGGCTACACCTTC. Its translation is CASSLTQLGQTYGYTF.

The chain employs TRBV19 and TRBJ2-1; 11 bases fit TRBD2. With 3 bases clipped from V and 5 bases from J, the junction kept 6 bases outside the gene matches. From germline, CDR1 is LNHDA and CDR2 SQIVND (reference sequence). The CDR3 loop spans 16 amino acids. Here the CDR3 DNA reads TGTGCCAGTAGTATTCAAGGGACTAGCGGCAACAATGAGCAGTTCTTC. Translation: CASSIQGTSGNNEQFF.

The V and J genes are TRBV30 and TRBJ1-1; TRBD1 is a possible D gene (6 bases). Germline assignment: CDR1 GTSNPN and CDR2 SVGIG (reference sequence). The CDR3 covers 16 residues. V was trimmed by 4 bases and J by 1 base, leaving 19 bases between them. The CDR3 DNA sequence: TGTGCCTGGACCCGGCGCCCTGACAGGAGGAACACTGAAGCTTTCTTT. Encoded protein: CAWTRRPDRRNTEAFF.

The chain is built from TRBV6-1 and TRBJ2-5; 11 nucleotides match TRBD2. Germline CDR1 is MNHNS and CDR2 is SASEGT. Trimming at V came to 2 bases and at J to 1 base, leaving 3 bases not matched to a gene. The CDR3 totals 16 residues. The DNA for the CDR3 is TGTGCCAGCAGTGAACTTAGCGGGGGGGGCCAAGAGACCCAGTACTTC. Protein product: CASSELSGGGQETQYF.

The CDR3 DNA follows: TGTGCCAGCAGCTTAGGGGCGACAGATACGCAGTATTTT. This translates into CASSLGATDTQYF. The chain combines TRBV11-3 with TRBJ2-3; D is unclear. Germline lookup yields CDR1 SGHNT and CDR2 YENEEA. Trimming stripped 1 base from V and 3 bases from J, with 5 bases between. This CDR3 contains 13 residues.

This sequence joins TRBV24-1 and TRBJ1-2; D gene uncertain. The CDR3 is 14 residues long. In germline, CDR1 is KGHDR, CDR2 SFDVKD. V shed 9 bases and J shed 2 bases, with 15 bases lying between them. The chain's CDR3 is CATPPTRRNYGYTF. The CDR3 DNA sequence: TGTGCCACCCCCCCCACCAGGCGAAACTATGGCTACACCTTC.

The chain couples TRBV9 to TRBJ1-2; tentatively, D is TRBD1 (5 bases). The V end was cut by 0 bases, the J end by 4 bases, with 7 bases between. This CDR3 contains 13 residues. Germline-derived CDR1 and CDR2 are SGDLS and YYNGEE. The CDR3: CASSVDGGYGYTF. The DNA of the CDR3 is TGTGCCAGCAGCGTAGACGGGGGCTATGGCTACACCTTC.

This sequence joins TRBV5-1 and TRBJ2-7, with 8 bases that match TRBD1. CDR3 length equals 15 residues. With V trimmed by 1 base and J by 6 bases, 9 bases remained unmatched. CDR1 is SGHRS and CDR2 is YFSETQ in the germline V gene. The CDR3: CASSLIVTGVREQYF. The DNA of the CDR3 is TGCGCCAGCAGCTTGATAGTGACAGGGGTACGCGAGCAGTACTTC.

The chain recombines TRBV7-2 with TRBJ2-7; no definite D call. In germline, CDR1 is SGHTA, CDR2 FQGNSA. This CDR3 region has 14 residues. V lost 6 bases and J lost 0, with 12 bases in between. Here the CDR3 DNA reads TGTGCCAGCAGTCCCGAGGTCTACTCCTACGAGCAGTACTTC. It encodes CASSPEVYSYEQYF.

The chain combines TRBV9 with TRBJ2-6; D not resolved. Between the trimmed V and J ends, which lost 4 bases and 1 base, there was a span of 6 bases. CDR1 SGDLS and CDR2 YYNGEE come from the germline V gene. This CDR3 contains 14 residues. The CDR3 loop reads CASSTTSGANVLTF. The CDR3 DNA is TGTGCCAGCAGCACCACTTCTGGGGCCAACGTCCTGACTTTC.

This CDR3 reads CASNEVRSGGYTF. The CDR3 nucleotides are TGTGCCAGCAACGAGGTGAGGTCTGGGGGCTACACCTTC. The chain uses TRBV28 and TRBJ1-2; no clear D. V was cut by 7 bases and J by 8 bases, with 17 bases left in between. This CDR3 comprises 13 residues. Germline values: CDR1 MDHEN, CDR2 SYDVKM.

The chain employs TRBV6-5 and TRBJ1-1, with 9 bases aligning to TRBD1. This CDR3 comprises 15 residues. CDR1 MNHEY and CDR2 SVGAGI come from the germline V gene. V lost 8 bases and J lost 0; bases outside the gene matches: 7. The CDR3 reads CASLPDRGMNTEAFF. The DNA for the CDR3 is TGTGCCAGCCTCCCAGACAGGGGGATGAACACTGAAGCTTTCTTT.

This clone was picked up a small number of times. This chain links TRBV3-1 (or the pseudogene TRBV3-2) with TRBJ2-2; D gene uncertain. Germline loops: CDR1 LGHDT, CDR2 YNNKEL (reference sequence). Trimming pared 1 base from V and 11 bases from J, leaving 11 bases between. The CDR3 length is 13 residues. The CDR3 DNA reads TGTGCCAGCAGCCAAGCTCCCCTGTATGAGCTGTTTTTT. Its protein product is CASSQAPLYELFF.

The table lists this clone with a few counts. Different DNA sequences within this sample yield the same CDR3. The chain joins TRBV19 to TRBJ1-2, with D maybe TRBD1 (6 bases). The germline V gene encodes CDR1 LNHDA and CDR2 SQIVND (reference sequence). CDR3 length: 14 residues. Deletions cut 4 bases from V and 2 bases from J, with 11 bases between. The CDR3 loop reads CASSRGQNNYGYTF. In DNA, the CDR3 is TGTGCCAGTAGTAGAGGACAGAACAACTATGGCTACACCTTC.

The rearrangement uses TRBV24-1 and TRBJ2-5; TRBD1 might be the D (6 bases). The CDR3 sequence is 16 residues long. Trimming removed 6 bases at V and 4 bases at J, with 20 bases between. Germline loops: CDR1 KGHDR, CDR2 SFDVKD. This CDR3 reads CATSTGTFRGLETQYF. Here the CDR3 DNA reads TGTGCCACCAGTACCGGGACATTTCGAGGCCTAGAGACCCAGTACTTC.